Listed here are 27 T cell receptor beta chains from one sample, sequenced in a study of blood T cell repertoires in COVID-19. The assay was immunoSEQ multiplex PCR, and TCRdb's table has in-frame clones only and misses some. The sample lists around 320,000 clones; approximately 90% were seen once. The source material was PBMCs or T cells enriched from blood (not recorded which). Receptors originate from a woman in her thirties who had been exposed to COVID-19.

Note on this clone: Other DNA sequences in the same sample also yield this CDR3. The V call is TRBV5-1, the J call TRBJ1-2, with D possibly TRBD1 on 6 matching bases. The germline V and J ends were trimmed by 1 base and 0 bases, with 7 bases remaining between them. CDR3 size: 14 residues. The germline V gene has CDR1 SGHRS and CDR2 YFSETQ. In DNA, the CDR3 is TGCGCCAGCAGCTTGCAGGGGACTAACTATGGCTACACCTTC. It encodes CASSLQGTNYGYTF.

The V call is TRBV5-6, the J call TRBJ1-1, with D perhaps TRBD1 (5 bases). The germline V gene encodes CDR1 SGHDT and CDR2 YYEEEE. CDR3 length: 17 residues. Trimming took off 0 bases at V and 3 bases at J, with 18 bases between the two ends. The chain's CDR3 is CASSLVRVGWFDTEAFF. The CDR3 DNA follows: TGTGCCAGCAGCTTGGTCAGGGTGGGGTGGTTCGACACTGAAGCTTTCTTT.

The chain uses TRBV29-1 and TRBJ1-2; D remains unclear. Looked up from germline, CDR1 is SQVTM and CDR2 is ANQGSEA. V lost 6 bases and J lost 2, with 10 bases in between. The CDR3 loop spans 12 amino acids. The CDR3 sequence: CSVTRVNYGYTF. The CDR3, as DNA: TGCAGCGTCACTAGGGTGAACTATGGCTACACCTTC.

The V call is TRBV6-5, the J call TRBJ2-1, with a possible D match to TRBD1 (6 bases). The CDR3 is 14 residues long. Germline CDR1 is MNHEY and CDR2 is SVGAGI. V lost 3 bases, J lost 10 bases, and 16 bases lay in between. CDR3 sequence reads: CASSYWGQHREQFF. CDR3 DNA sequence: TGTGCCAGCAGTTATTGGGGACAACATCGGGAGCAGTTCTTC.

The chain combines TRBV7-9 with TRBJ1-6, with D unresolved. Trimming stripped 3 bases from V and 0 bases from J, with 9 bases between. The CDR3 extends over 16 amino acids. Germline V gene data show CDR1 as SEHNR and CDR2 as FQNEAQ (reference sequence). The DNA for the CDR3 is TGTGCCAGCAGCTTCGGTCCACCCTCCTATAATTCACCCCTCCACTTT. It is translated as CASSFGPPSYNSPLHF.

The chain employs TRBV19 and TRBJ1-3; D possibly corresponds to TRBD1 (6 bases). In germline, CDR1 is LNHDA, CDR2 SQIVND (reference sequence). The CDR3 is made up of 14 amino acids. Trimming pared 4 bases from V and 4 bases from J, leaving 11 bases between. The CDR3 DNA reads TGTGCCAGTAGTACAGGGGTTTGGGGAAACACCATATATTTT. It encodes CASSTGVWGNTIYF.

V usage is TRBV15 and J usage is TRBJ1-6; perhaps TRBD1 as D (5 bases). V lost 3 bases to trimming and J lost 11 bases, with 20 bases between them. Germline-derived CDR1 and CDR2 are LNHNV and YYDKDF (reference sequence). The CDR3 has 16 amino acids. CDR3 DNA sequence: TGTGCCACCAGCAGGGAGGCAGGGAGGGGAGCGACACCCCTCCACTTT. It translates to CATSREAGRGATPLHF. Filled out from reference TRBV15 and TRBJ1-6, the complete variable domain reads DAMVIQNPRYQVTQFGKPVTLSCSQTLNHNVMYWYQQKSSQAPKLLFHYYDKDFNNEADTPDNFQSRRPNTSFCFLDIRSPGLGDTAMYLCATSREAGRGATPLHFGNGTRLTVT.

The rearrangement joins TRBV18 to TRBJ1-5; TRBD1 might be the D (5 bases). V was trimmed by 5 bases and J by 0 bases, leaving 14 bases between them. This CDR3 comprises 16 residues. Germline V gene lookup returns CDR1 KGHSH and CDR2 LQKENI. The CDR3 reads CASSSRGAYSNQPQHF. In nucleotides, the CDR3 is TGTGCCAGCTCATCGCGCGGGGCCTATAGCAATCAGCCCCAGCATTTT.

J is TRBJ2-1 and V is TRBV3-1 (or the pseudogene TRBV3-2), with D possibly TRBD1 on 6 matching bases. The V end lost 4 bases, the J end lost 12 bases, and 13 bases lay between the germline ends. There are 12 residues in the CDR3. Germline V gene data show CDR1 as LGHDT and CDR2 as YNNKEL (reference sequence). The CDR3, as DNA: TGTGCCAGCAGCCCTAGGGGGTGGGTGCAGTTCTTC. Translation: CASSPRGWVQFF.

This clone was seen only once. The V and J genes are TRBV5-1 and TRBJ2-3; 7 nucleotides align to TRBD2. The CDR3 runs 13 residues. Trimming removed 4 bases from V and 8 bases from J; junction bases left unmatched: 7. CDR1 and CDR2 (germline): SGHRS, YFSETQ. The CDR3 DNA reads TGCGCCAGCAGCGAGTGGGAGGGTGCTACGCAGTATTTT. Protein product: CASSEWEGATQYF.

As for this clone: The sample carries other DNA sequences with the same CDR3. The chain employs TRBV7-9 and TRBJ1-5; D may be TRBD1 (6 bases). V lost 3 bases and J lost 3, with 9 bases in between. This CDR3 contains 14 residues. Germline V gene lookup returns CDR1 SEHNR and CDR2 FQNEAQ (reference sequence). CDR3 sequence reads: CASSFAGVNQPQHF. The CDR3 DNA sequence: TGTGCCAGCAGCTTCGCAGGGGTCAATCAGCCCCAGCATTTT.

This chain connects TRBV5-8 to TRBJ1-5; TRBD1 is a possible D gene (5 bases). The V and J ends lost 2 bases and 3 bases respectively, with 9 bases between them. This CDR3 has 14 amino acids. From germline, CDR1 is SGHTS and CDR2 YDEGEE. This CDR3 reads CASSFQGLNQPQHF. CDR3 DNA: TGTGCCAGCAGCTTTCAGGGCCTCAATCAGCCCCAGCATTTT.

This clone was observed a handful of times. V and J are TRBV10-3 and TRBJ1-1; perhaps TRBD1 as D (5 bases). The germline gives CDR1 ENHRY, CDR2 SYGVKD. The CDR3 loop spans 17 amino acids. The germline V and J ends were trimmed by 6 bases and 4 bases, with 24 bases remaining between them. In nucleotides, the CDR3 is TGTGCCATCAGATCCGGCTCCTCCAGGGTTTCCGGCACTGAAGCTTTCTTT. Its protein is CAIRSGSSRVSGTEAFF.

This chain uses TRBV4-2 with TRBJ1-3; 7 bases agree with TRBD1. Per germline, CDR1 LGHNA and CDR2 YNFKEQ. V shed 1 base, J shed 0 bases, and the junction held 6 bases outside the gene matches. The CDR3 consists of 17 residues. In DNA form, the CDR3 reads TGTGCCAGCAGCCAAGTAGGGGGCCGCCGCTCTGGAAACACCATATATTTT. This encodes CASSQVGGRRSGNTIYF.

The table lists this clone with a count of one. J is TRBJ2-3 and V is TRBV9; D is unclear. Germline CDR1 is SGDLS and CDR2 is YYNGEE. Trimming left V 0 bases short and J 5 bases short, with 13 bases between. This CDR3 is 15 amino acids long. The CDR3, as DNA: TGTGCCAGCAGCGTAGATGGTCTGGGCGTAGATACGCAGTATTTT. It encodes CASSVDGLGVDTQYF.

The chain is built from TRBV29-1 and TRBJ1-1; TRBD1 aligns across 9 bases. Looked up from germline, CDR1 is SQVTM and CDR2 is ANQGSEA. V gave up 8 bases and J gave up 1 base; unmatched junction bases: 8. The CDR3 loop spans 14 amino acids. CDR3 sequence: CSPWDRERNTEAFF. DNA for the CDR3: TGCAGCCCGTGGGACAGGGAAAGGAACACTGAAGCTTTCTTT.

The chain is built from TRBV6-6 and TRBJ2-6; 7 bases line up with TRBD2. V shed 5 bases, J shed 0 bases, and the junction held 10 bases outside the gene matches. Germline V gene data show CDR1 as MNHNY and CDR2 as SVGAGI (reference sequence). The CDR3 consists of 18 residues. The CDR3 region has the DNA TGTGCCAGCAGTCCCTGGCCGGGGGGAGACTCTGGGGCCAACGTCCTGACTTTC. This encodes CASSPWPGGDSGANVLTF.

This clone was seen once. The V gene is TRBV9, the J gene TRBJ1-1; 7 positions match TRBD1. From germline, CDR1 is SGDLS and CDR2 YYNGEE. V lost 4 bases to trimming and J lost 1 base; unmatched junction nucleotides: 4. CDR3 length: 14 amino acids. CDR3 sequence reads: CASSLTGTNTEAFF. Here the CDR3 DNA reads TGTGCCAGCAGCCTGACAGGGACGAACACTGAAGCTTTCTTT.

This clone has a single count. V and J are TRBV25-1 and TRBJ2-4, with 8 bases lining up with TRBD2. Germline CDR1 is MGHDK and CDR2 is SYGVNS. This CDR3 has 12 residues. With V trimmed by 10 bases and J by 12 bases, 11 bases remained unmatched. The CDR3 bases are TGTGCCACCTCGTTTGCGGGGGGAAGTCAGTACTTC. Translated: CATSFAGGSQYF.

The rearrangement uses TRBV6-5 and TRBJ1-6; no clear D gene. The CDR3 spans 13 residues. The germline V gene encodes CDR1 MNHEY and CDR2 SVGAGI. Trimming left V 6 bases short and J 8 bases short, with 11 bases between. The CDR3 loop reads CASREGFYSPLHF. The CDR3 coding sequence is TGTGCCAGCAGGGAGGGATTTTATTCACCCCTCCACTTT.

The genes are TRBV4-2 and TRBJ2-1; D not resolved. The germline V gene encodes CDR1 LGHNA and CDR2 YNFKEQ. The V end lost 1 base, the J end lost 7 bases, and 8 bases lay between the germline ends. There are 13 residues in the CDR3. CDR3 nucleotides: TGTGCCAGCAGCCAAGGTAACTTAAATGAGCAGTTCTTC. Translated: CASSQGNLNEQFF.

V usage is TRBV11-1 and J usage is TRBJ2-3; 7 bases match TRBD2. Unmatched junction bases numbered 3, after V lost 1 base and J lost 5 bases. The germline gives CDR1 SGHAT, CDR2 FQDESV (reference sequence). This CDR3 has 14 amino acids. The CDR3 DNA follows: TGTGCCAGCAGCTTAGGGGGGAGGGGAGATACGCAGTATTTT. Translating it yields CASSLGGRGDTQYF. Full variable domain (outside the CDR3, taken from reference TRBV11-1 and TRBJ2-3): EAEVAQSPRYKITEKSQAVAFWCDPISGHATLYWYRQILGQGPELLVQFQDESVVDDSQLPKDRFSAERLKGVDSTLKIQPAELGDSAMYLCASSLGGRGDTQYFGPGTRLTVL.

The chain employs TRBV7-9 and TRBJ1-2; TRBD1 agrees at 7 bases. There are 16 residues in the CDR3. V trimming: 5 bases; J trimming: 4 bases; junction bases outside the gene matches: 13. Germline CDR1 and CDR2: SEHNR and FQNEAQ (reference sequence). The DNA of the CDR3 is TGTGCCAGCAGCAACACCCTTAGGGACAGCATCTATGGCTACACCTTC. Its translation is CASSNTLRDSIYGYTF.

The V gene is TRBV25-1, the J gene TRBJ2-3, with TRBD2 as a possible D gene (6 bases). Trimming stripped 9 bases from V and 6 bases from J, with 13 bases between. The CDR3 extends over 12 amino acids. CDR1 and CDR2 (germline): MGHDK, SYGVNS. The CDR3 nucleotides read TGTGCCAGTAGACGGGCGGGGGATACGCAGTATTTT. Its protein is CASRRAGDTQYF.

CDR3 bases: TGTGCCAGTAGTCCGCCGACAGGGATACAGGGTAGCTATGGCTACACCTTC. This encodes CASSPPTGIQGSYGYTF. The V gene is TRBV19, the J gene TRBJ1-2; 7 bases map to TRBD1. Germline trimming cut 5 bases from V and 4 bases from J; bases unmatched to any gene: 16. Germline CDR1 is LNHDA and CDR2 is SQIVND (reference sequence). The CDR3 is made up of 17 amino acids.

The V call is TRBV7-3, the J call TRBJ2-5, with D unclear. Germline values: CDR1 SGHTA, CDR2 FQGTGA. Trimming removed 5 bases at V and 4 bases at J, with 8 bases between. This CDR3 has 12 residues. The CDR3: CASSRVGETQYF. CDR3 nucleotides: TGTGCCAGCAGCCGCGTCGGAGAGACCCAGTACTTC.

This clone was picked up many times. The chain employs TRBV12-3 or TRBV12-4 and TRBJ1-2, with D hard to call. The V end was cut by 4 bases, the J end by 7 bases, with 7 bases between. The CDR3 consists of 11 residues. CDR3 in amino acids: CASSYGSGYTF. In DNA form, the CDR3 reads TGTGCCAGCAGTTATGGGAGTGGCTACACCTTC.